This T cell receptor beta chain is from a study of blood T cell repertoires in COVID-19. Study in general: The United States, Italy and Spain supplied acute and convalescent COVID-19 samples.

Germline loops: CDR1 MNHEY, CDR2 SMNVEV (reference sequence). The CDR3 totals 16 residues. Germline trimming cut 3 bases from V and 3 bases from J; bases unmatched to any gene: 5. Data came from immunoSEQ multiplex PCR; TCRdb stores just in-frame clones and leaves some out. The data show approximately 380,000 clones, approximately 89% seen once. Participants came from some 23 US areas, aged about 18 to 95 years. The genes are TRBV27 and TRBJ2-7, with TRBD2 matching 13 bases. Source material: PBMCs or T cells enriched from blood (not recorded which). The TCR was taken from a woman aged 40 to 55 who had been exposed to COVID-19. CDR3 sequence: CASSFQRTSGSYEQYF. The CDR3 DNA is TGTGCCAGCAGTTTCCAGCGGACTAGCGGGAGCTACGAGCAGTACTTC.